The 4 T cell receptor beta chains below were found in one sample sequenced in a study of cytomegalovirus exposure and HLA in healthy donors. The PCR ran on 60 Vbeta and 13 Jbeta primers. Sequencing used immunoSEQ multiplex PCR; TCRdb keeps in-frame clones, though not all of them. The repertoire holds approximately 81,000 clones, around four fifths seen once, with roughly 3.2% in the top ten. Sequencing was done on a sample of PBMCs. The receptors shown here come from a man between 50 and 59 years old in good health and CMV-seropositive.

The chain recombines TRBV7-3 with TRBJ2-7, with a possible D match to TRBD1 (5 bases). V was pared by 5 bases and J by 6 bases, with 11 bases between. The germline V gene has CDR1 SGHTA and CDR2 FQGTGA. This CDR3 spans 12 amino acids. CDR3 nucleotide sequence: TGTGCCAGCAGCAACCAGGGCGCCGAGCAGTACTTC. Translating gives CASSNQGAEQYF.

The V gene is TRBV9, the J gene TRBJ2-3; TRBD2 aligns across 8 bases. Germline CDR1 reads SGDLS; CDR2 reads YYNGEE. This CDR3 contains 15 residues. V lost 9 bases, J lost 0 bases, and 9 bases stayed unmatched. CDR3 amino acids: CATNLAGLSTDTQYF. The CDR3 nucleotides are TGTGCCACCAACTTAGCGGGATTAAGCACAGATACGCAGTATTTT.

CDR3 sequence reads: CASSEGGGSGSQYEQYF. In nucleotides, the CDR3 is TGCGCCAGCAGTGAGGGGGGAGGAAGCGGGAGCCAGTACGAGCAGTACTTC. The chain joins TRBV10-2 to TRBJ2-7, with 8 bases that match TRBD2. Looked up from germline, CDR1 is WSHSY and CDR2 is SAAADI. The V and J ends lost 2 bases and 4 bases, in that order; junction bases with no gene match: 13. The CDR3 length is 17 residues.

V gene TRBV18 combines with J gene TRBJ2-7; D is perhaps TRBD1 (6 bases). The CDR3 covers 13 residues. V lost 5 bases to trimming and J lost 9 bases, with 17 bases between them. Per the germline V gene, CDR1 is KGHSH and CDR2 is LQKENI. The chain's CDR3 is CASSARGEDRQYF. The CDR3 DNA is TGTGCCAGCTCAGCCAGGGGCGAGGACCGGCAGTACTTC.